The 5 T cell receptor beta chains presented below share a single source sample, sequenced in a study of T cells in Graves' hyperthyroidism and ophthalmopathy. The investigators amplified TCR beta CDR3 regions from RNA transcripts. An initial round of RT-PCR targeting the TCR CDR3 relied on the HTBI primer set. TCRdb used MiXCR to reprocess the multiplex PCR reads, holding one entry per CDR3 protein. Of 650,000 to 750,000 distinct CDR3 sequences listed, approximately 14% are singletons. Sequences were obtained from blood. These receptor sequences come from a woman in her late teens or twenties with Graves' hyperthyroidism.

V and J are TRBV30 and TRBJ2-1, with D uncertain. The CDR3 runs 13 residues. The germline gives CDR1 GTSNPN, CDR2 SVGIG (reference sequence). V lost 3 bases to trimming and J lost 10 bases, with 16 bases between them. The DNA of the CDR3 is TGTGCCTGGAGCGACTCTCAACGCAACGAGCAGTTCTTC. Translation: CAWSDSQRNEQFF. The complete variable domain, with remaining parts taken from reference TRBV30 and TRBJ2-1, reads SQTIHQWPATLVQPVGSPLSLECTVEGTSNPNLYWYRQAAGRGLQLLFYSVGIGQISSEVPQNLSASRPQDRQFILSSKKLLLSDSGFYLCAWSDSQRNEQFFGPGTRLTVL.

There are a few counts of this clonotype. J is TRBJ2-3 and V is TRBV19; possibly TRBD2 for D (5 bases). The CDR3 sequence is 14 residues long. Trimming stripped 3 bases from V and 5 bases from J, with 12 bases between. The germline V gene has CDR1 LNHDA and CDR2 SQIVND (reference sequence). Here the CDR3 DNA reads TGTGCCAGTAGTATTTTGGGGAGAGGAGATACGCAGTATTTT. Translating it yields CASSILGRGDTQYF.

This clonotype came up many times. CDR3 sequence (DNA): TGTGCCAGCAGCCCTCTGCAGGTAGGGGATGTGAACACTGAAGCTTTCTTT. Its translation is CASSPLQVGDVNTEAFF. The chain employs TRBV3-1 and TRBJ1-1; tentatively, D is TRBD1 (5 bases). This CDR3 has 17 residues. Germline CDR1 and CDR2: LGHDT and YNNKEL (reference sequence). V lost 4 bases and J lost 0, with 18 bases in between.

This clonotype was counted only a few times. The V gene is TRBV10-3, the J gene TRBJ2-7; 8 bases are shared with TRBD2. CDR1 and CDR2 from the germline V gene are ENHRY and SYGVKD. The CDR3 consists of 13 residues. Unmatched junction bases numbered 6, after V lost 10 bases and J lost 1 base. CDR3 DNA: TGTGCCACCGGGGGGGGGTTTTCCTACGAGCAGTACTTC. Protein sequence: CATGGGFSYEQYF.

This clonotype has just a few counts. The CDR3 bases are TGTGCCAGCAGCTCGGTGACTTGGAAGGACAGGGACGAGGCCAACGTCCTGACTTTC. Amino acids: CASSSVTWKDRDEANVLTF. V usage is TRBV5-6 and J usage is TRBJ2-6, with 8 nucleotides matching TRBD1. The CDR3 spans 19 residues. After removal of 3 bases from V and 6 bases from J, the junction contained 17 bases not matched to a gene. CDR1 and CDR2 (germline): SGHDT, YYEEEE.